The 21 T cell receptor beta chains listed next were all sequenced from one sample in a study of cytomegalovirus exposure and HLA in healthy donors. The PCR made use of 60 Vbeta and 13 Jbeta primers. Libraries were prepared by immunoSEQ multiplex PCR; TCRdb keeps only in-frame clonotypes and omits some of them. Seen here are 100,000 or so clones, under 70% observed once, and the top ten hold 2% to 2.5%. Sequenced sample: PBMCs. The receptors shown here come from a man over 45 in good health and CMV-seronegative.

The chain joins TRBV19 to TRBJ1-4, with a tentative D call TRBD1 (5 bases). The CDR3 covers 16 residues. Per the germline V gene, CDR1 is LNHDA and CDR2 is SQIVND (reference sequence). The V gene lost 1 base and the J gene lost 5 bases, with 14 bases spanning the gap. CDR3 protein: CASSIGRGTGNEKLFF. CDR3 coding DNA: TGTGCCAGTAGTATAGGCCGCGGGACGGGGAATGAAAAACTGTTTTTT.

The genes are TRBV21-1 and TRBJ2-1; the D segment call TRBD2 is taken from the table without a DNA check. TRBV21-1 is a recognized pseudogene. This CDR3 is 17 amino acids long. Here the CDR3 DNA reads TGTGCCAGCAGCAAGTGGACTAGCGGGAGCCCAGGCAATGAGCAGTTCTTC. Translation: CASSKWTSGSPGNEQFF.

This chain joins TRBV25-1 and TRBJ1-1; no definite D call. The germline CDR1 and CDR2 sequences are MGHDK and SYGVNS. The CDR3 sequence is 12 residues long. Trimming took 7 bases from V and 1 from J, leaving 7 bases between them. In DNA form, the CDR3 reads TGTGCCAGCACCCGAGGGAACACTGAAGCTTTCTTT. It codes for CASTRGNTEAFF.

V and J are TRBV7-8 and TRBJ1-5, with D tentatively TRBD1 (5 bases). The V end was cut by 5 bases, the J end by 4 bases, with 15 bases between. The germline gives CDR1 SGHVS, CDR2 FQNEAQ. This CDR3 contains 15 residues. CDR3 amino acids: CASSKGQGRNQPQHF. The CDR3 bases are TGTGCCAGCAGCAAGGGGCAGGGCAGGAATCAGCCCCAGCATTTT.

The chain carries TRBV9 and TRBJ1-2; 8 bases agree with TRBD1. The V and J ends lost 2 bases and 6 bases, in that order; junction bases with no gene match: 0. This CDR3 is 12 amino acids long. Germline CDR1 SGDLS, CDR2 YYNGEE. CDR3 nucleotides: TGTGCCAGCAGCGTGGGACAGGATGGCTACACCTTC. As protein: CASSVGQDGYTF.

J is TRBJ1-1 and V is TRBV25-1; 8 nucleotides align to TRBD1. Germline trimming cut 4 bases from V and 1 base from J; bases unmatched to any gene: 2. The V gene's germline CDR1 is MGHDK and CDR2 SYGVNS. The length of the CDR3 is 14 residues. The DNA of the CDR3 is TGTGCCAGCAGTGTTGGGACAGGGAACACTGAAGCTTTCTTT. As protein: CASSVGTGNTEAFF.

The rearrangement uses TRBV4-1 and TRBJ2-1; tentatively, D is TRBD2 (5 bases). Deletions cut 1 base from V and 10 bases from J, with 11 bases between. CDR3 length equals 13 residues. Per germline, CDR1 MGHRA and CDR2 YSYEKL. DNA of the CDR3: TGCGCCAGCAGCCAAGTCCGGGGAATGGAGCAGTTCTTC. As protein: CASSQVRGMEQFF.

This sequence joins TRBV27 and TRBJ2-5; tentative D call: TRBD1 (5 bases). In germline, CDR1 is MNHEY, CDR2 SMNVEV (reference sequence). This CDR3 spans 14 amino acids. V lost 5 bases and J lost 4, with 14 bases in between. The CDR3 loop is CASSGAWGGETQYF. In DNA form, the CDR3 reads TGTGCCAGCAGTGGGGCCTGGGGTGGAGAGACCCAGTACTTC.

CDR3 residues: CASSPDRYFNQPQHF. The CDR3 DNA sequence: TGTGCCAGCAGCCCAGACAGGTATTTCAATCAGCCCCAGCATTTT. The chain recombines TRBV5-5 with TRBJ1-5, with D possibly TRBD1 on 6 matching bases. Per the germline V gene, CDR1 is SGHKS and CDR2 is YYEKEE (reference sequence). The CDR3 is made up of 15 amino acids. V gave up 4 bases and J gave up 3 bases, with 14 bases separating them.

This clone was counted a few times. This rearrangement joins TRBV6-6 to TRBJ1-2; 7 bases line up with TRBD1. Trimming cost V 5 bases and J 2 bases; bases outside gene matches: 5. The germline CDR1 and CDR2 sequences are MNHNY and SVGAGI (reference sequence). This CDR3 is built from 14 residues. The CDR3 bases are TGTGCCAGCAGTCCACAGACAGGGAACTATGGCTACACCTTC. Translating it yields CASSPQTGNYGYTF.

V usage is TRBV27 and J usage is TRBJ2-7; no clear D gene. V lost 8 bases and J 2 bases, leaving 10 bases between the germline ends. The V gene's germline CDR1 is MNHEY and CDR2 SMNVEV (reference sequence). The CDR3 is 12 residues long. The CDR3 sequence is CASRATPYEQYF. DNA for the CDR3: TGTGCCAGCCGAGCGACCCCCTACGAGCAGTACTTC.

The chain has TRBV15 and TRBJ2-3, with 11 bases fitting TRBD2. The CDR3 consists of 16 residues. Per the germline V gene, CDR1 is LNHNV and CDR2 is YYDKDF (reference sequence). Trimming took 4 bases from V and 0 from J; bases not matched to a gene: 3. CDR3 coding DNA: TGTGCCACCAGCATCGGGACTAGCGGAAGCACAGATACGCAGTATTTT. It is translated as CATSIGTSGSTDTQYF. The variable domain in full, with the rest retrieved from reference TRBV15 and TRBJ2-3, is DAMVIQNPRYQVTQFGKPVTLSCSQTLNHNVMYWYQQKSSQAPKLLFHYYDKDFNNEADTPDNFQSRRPNTSFCFLDIRSPGLGDTAMYLCATSIGTSGSTDTQYFGPGTRLTVL.

The chain combines TRBV2 with TRBJ2-7; TRBD2 is a possible D gene (5 bases). Trimming pared 5 bases from V and 4 bases from J, leaving 12 bases between. Germline CDR1 and CDR2: SNHLY and FYNNEI. The CDR3 is 13 residues long. As DNA, the CDR3 is TGTGCCAGCAGTCAATCGGGGATTTACGAGCAGTACTTC. This translates into CASSQSGIYEQYF.

This chain links TRBV5-4 with TRBJ2-1, with 13 nucleotides matching TRBD2. This CDR3 spans 15 amino acids. Germline-derived CDR1 and CDR2 are SGHNT and YYREEE (reference sequence). V shed 4 bases, J shed 5 bases, and the junction held 3 bases outside the gene matches. The CDR3 region is CASSAGLAGNNEQFF. The CDR3 DNA is TGTGCCAGCAGCGCGGGACTAGCGGGGAACAATGAGCAGTTCTTC.

This chain links TRBV15 with TRBJ1-5; D is perhaps TRBD1 (6 bases). This CDR3 region has 21 residues. Trimming pared 0 bases from V and 7 bases from J, leaving 31 bases between. CDR1 is LNHNV and CDR2 is YYDKDF in the germline V gene (reference sequence). CDR3 sequence (DNA): TGTGCCACCAGCAGAGATTTACCACAGGGCCCACCTAATCCCTTCTTCCAGCCCCAGCATTTT. This gives the protein CATSRDLPQGPPNPFFQPQHF. Full variable domain (outside the CDR3, taken from reference TRBV15 and TRBJ1-5): DAMVIQNPRYQVTQFGKPVTLSCSQTLNHNVMYWYQQKSSQAPKLLFHYYDKDFNNEADTPDNFQSRRPNTSFCFLDIRSPGLGDTAMYLCATSRDLPQGPPNPFFQPQHFGDGTRLSIL.

The rearrangement joins TRBV2 to TRBJ2-7, with unresolved D. The V gene's germline CDR1 is SNHLY and CDR2 FYNNEI. The ends were cut back, 4 bases at V and 1 base at J, with 5 bases in the middle. The CDR3 is 12 amino acids. CDR3 loop: CASSALSYEQYF. CDR3 coding DNA: TGTGCCAGCAGTGCCCTGTCCTACGAGCAGTACTTC.

The rearrangement links TRBV28 to TRBJ2-3; 11 positions match TRBD2. With 5 bases clipped from V and 5 bases from J, the junction kept 9 bases outside the gene matches. Looked up from germline, CDR1 is MDHEN and CDR2 is SYDVKM. The CDR3 runs to 16 residues. The CDR3 reads CASSGASGRSGDTQYF. The CDR3 DNA follows: TGTGCCAGCAGTGGGGCTAGCGGGAGGAGTGGAGATACGCAGTATTTT.

The chain couples TRBV2 to TRBJ2-7; possibly TRBD2 for D (6 bases). CDR3 length equals 17 residues. The V gene lost 6 bases and the J gene lost 0 bases, with 21 bases spanning the gap. Germline V gene lookup returns CDR1 SNHLY and CDR2 FYNNEI. Here the CDR3 reads CASSALRGGAVSYEQYF. CDR3 sequence (DNA): TGTGCCAGCAGCGCCCTTAGAGGCGGGGCAGTCTCCTACGAGCAGTACTTC. Full variable domain (outside the CDR3, taken from reference TRBV2 and TRBJ2-7): EPEVTQTPSHQVTQMGQEVILRCVPISNHLYFYWYRQILGQKVEFLVSFYNNEISEKSEIFDDQFSVERPDGSNFTLKIRSTKLEDSAMYFCASSALRGGAVSYEQYFGPGTRLTVT.

The chain links TRBV19 to TRBJ2-5; a weak D match, TRBD1 (5 bases). The DNA end is a closer match to TRBJ2-7, so the J assignment may be wrong. The CDR3 runs to 17 residues. CDR1 and CDR2 (germline): LNHDA, SQIVND (reference sequence). The CDR3: CASSPSRQTDGSYEQYF. CDR3 in DNA: TGTGCCAGTAGCCCTTCCCGACAGACCGACGGCTCCTACGAGCAGTACTTC.

The chain links TRBV19 to TRBJ2-7; D gene ambiguous. Trimming left V 0 bases short and J 2 bases short, with 8 bases between. Germline V CDR1 and CDR2: LNHDA, SQIVND (reference sequence). The CDR3 consists of 14 residues. The CDR3 here is CASSIEAEAYEQYF. The CDR3 coding sequence is TGTGCCAGTAGTATAGAGGCAGAAGCCTACGAGCAGTACTTC.

The chain recombines TRBV29-1 with TRBJ2-3; 10 bases fit TRBD2. Germline V gene lookup returns CDR1 SQVTM and CDR2 ANQGSEA. This CDR3 is 15 amino acids long. J gave up 4 bases and V 1 base, and 5 bases lay outside the gene matches. In nucleotides, the CDR3 is TGCAGCGTTGAAGGCTCAGCGGGAGGGCCAGATACGCAGTATTTT. This gives the protein CSVEGSAGGPDTQYF.